These 5 T cell receptor beta chains share one sample of origin, sequenced in a study of cytomegalovirus exposure and HLA in healthy donors. Both 60 Vbeta primers and 13 Jbeta primers went into the PCR. Method: immunoSEQ multiplex PCR; TCRdb's copy keeps in-frame clones and lacks some. This sample has about 270,000 clones, with 86% found just once. Sequenced material: PBMCs. Source of these receptors: a man aged 40-49 years in good health and CMV-seropositive.

This chain links TRBV7-2 with TRBJ1-1; D is ambiguous. The CDR3 runs 12 residues. Trimming cost V 6 bases and J 6 bases, with 11 bases left between them. Germline loops: CDR1 SGHTA, CDR2 FQGNSA. CDR3 DNA: TGTGCCAGCAGGGAGGTTGCCGCTGAAGCTTTCTTT. Its translation is CASREVAAEAFF.

The chain carries TRBV5-1 and TRBJ2-7; 8 nucleotides line up with TRBD1. Per the germline V gene, CDR1 is SGHRS and CDR2 is YFSETQ. The CDR3 totals 12 residues. Trimming removed 4 bases from V and 5 bases from J; junction bases left unmatched: 2. The CDR3 here is CASSKQGDEQYF. The CDR3 DNA reads TGCGCCAGCAGCAAACAGGGGGACGAGCAGTACTTC.

The sample holds a few counts of this clone. V usage is TRBV18 and J usage is TRBJ1-1, with a weak D call TRBD1 (6 bases). With 0 bases removed from V and 4 bases from J, the gap between germline ends came to 15 bases. CDR1 KGHSH and CDR2 LQKENI come from the germline V gene. CDR3 size: 16 residues. The DNA for the CDR3 is TGTGCCAGCTCACCACCGTTTCTCTCAGGGGCCACTGAAGCTTTCTTT. It is translated as CASSPPFLSGATEAFF.

The chain uses TRBV18 and TRBJ2-7, with a tentative D call TRBD1 (5 bases). This CDR3 has 14 amino acids. Germline V gives CDR1 KGHSH, CDR2 LQKENI. V was clipped by 2 bases and J by 2 bases, with 10 bases between them. DNA for the CDR3: TGTGCCAGCTCACCAGGCCAGACAGCCTACGAGCAGTACTTC. Protein product: CASSPGQTAYEQYF. The full variable domain, completed using reference TRBV18 and TRBJ2-7, is NAGVMQNPRHLVRRRGQEARLRCSPMKGHSHVYWYRQLPEEGLKFMVYLQKENIIDESGMPKERFSAEFPKEGPSILRIQQVVRGDSAAYFCASSPGQTAYEQYFGPGTRLTVT.

The chain links TRBV10-3 to TRBJ2-3; 13 bases align to TRBD2. J gave up 4 bases and V 7 bases, and 8 bases lay outside the gene matches. This CDR3 contains 16 residues. In germline, CDR1 is ENHRY, CDR2 SYGVKD. Here the CDR3 reads CAIKLAGGPGSDTQYF. CDR3 sequence (DNA): TGTGCCATCAAACTAGCGGGAGGGCCCGGGTCAGATACGCAGTATTTT.